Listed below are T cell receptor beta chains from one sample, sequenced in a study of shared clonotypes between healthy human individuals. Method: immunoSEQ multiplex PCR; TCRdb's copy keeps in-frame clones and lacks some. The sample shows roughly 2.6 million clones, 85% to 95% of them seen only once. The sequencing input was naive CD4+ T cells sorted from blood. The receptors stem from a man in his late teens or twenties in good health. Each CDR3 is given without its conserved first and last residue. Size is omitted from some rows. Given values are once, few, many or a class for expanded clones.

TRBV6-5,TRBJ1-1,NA,ASSSTGTTSEAF
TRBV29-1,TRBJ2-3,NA,SVGRVTDTQY
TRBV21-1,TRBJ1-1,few,ASSKARTGYRHTEAF
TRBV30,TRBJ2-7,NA,AWSVFRTSGSASYEQY
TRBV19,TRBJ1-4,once,ASSPQTGTNEKLF
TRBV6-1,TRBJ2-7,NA,ASSEVGPYEQY
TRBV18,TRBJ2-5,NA,ASSQSLDFGETQY
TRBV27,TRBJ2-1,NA,ASTRGRANEQF
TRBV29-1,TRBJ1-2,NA,SGMDINYGYT
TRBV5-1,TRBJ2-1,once,ASSLAGNYNEQF
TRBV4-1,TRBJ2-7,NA,ASSLLPGLAGIYEQY
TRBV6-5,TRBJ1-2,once,ASIPAQGDGYT
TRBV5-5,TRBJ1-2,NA,ASSWGGGANYGYT
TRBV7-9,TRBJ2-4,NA,ASSLAWTENIQY
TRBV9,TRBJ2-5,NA,ASSVGVAGGPGETQY
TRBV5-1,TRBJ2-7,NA,ASSQKTGSSYEQY
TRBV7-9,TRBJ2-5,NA,ASSLVGQGETQY
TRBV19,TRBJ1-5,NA,ATKFGQLSNQPQH
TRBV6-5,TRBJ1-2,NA,ASSYFGESNYGYT
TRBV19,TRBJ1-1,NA,ASSSQVQNTEAF
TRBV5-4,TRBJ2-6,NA,ASSPVFSGANVLT
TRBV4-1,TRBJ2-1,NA,ASSPLGSGGLDEQF
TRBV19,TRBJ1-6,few,ASSTAGTRINSPLH
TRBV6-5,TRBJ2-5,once,ASSYSRSSLETQY
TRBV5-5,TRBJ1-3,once,ASSSSGTGGGLFGNTIY
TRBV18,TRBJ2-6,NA,ASSPGQGLTGANVLT